A selection of T cell receptor beta chains follows, all from one sample in a study of CD8 T cells in ankylosing spondylitis. TCRdb reprocessed the 5' RACE reads via MiXCR and lists one record per CDR3 protein. The table has tens of thousands of distinct CDR3 sequences, approximately 30% seen once. What was sequenced was blood, either unsorted or a sorted T cell fraction (not recorded which). Receptors were obtained from a male donor with ankylosing spondylitis or in good health (not recorded which). CDR3s include the opening cysteine and the closing phenylalanine or tryptophan. A D gene is named only where the DNA matches it firmly. Size values are once, few and many counts, or a class for expanded clones, and some rows have none.

D gene	V gene	J gene	clone size	CDR3 length	CDR3 DNA	CDR3 protein
NA	TRBV29-1	TRBJ1-1	many	12	TGCAGAGCGGGGCAGGGGAACACTGAAGCTTTCTTT	CRAGQGNTEAFF
NA	TRBV7-9	TRBJ1-1	NA	12	TGTGCCAGCAGCTTAGCGCAGAAAGTAGCTTTCTTT	CASSLAQKVAFF
TRBD1	TRBV5-1	TRBJ1-3	NA	16	TGCGCCAGCAGCCGGACAGGGGGCTCCTCTGGAAACACCATATATTTT	CASSRTGGSSGNTIYF
NA	TRBV7-6	TRBJ2-3	NA	14	TGTGCCAGCAGCTCCCCCCGTGCCACAGATACGCAGTATTTT	CASSSPRATDTQYF
NA	TRBV20-1	TRBJ2-1	NA	14	TGCAGTGCTAGGGGTCAGGGGAACCACAATGAGCAGTTCTTC	CSARGQGNHNEQFF
NA	TRBV10-3	TRBJ2-1	NA	13	TGTGCCATCAGTGAGTCAGCAGGAAATGAGCAGTTCTTC	CAISESAGNEQFF
NA	TRBV7-9	TRBJ1-4	NA	15	TGTGCCAGCAGCCTACAGAATCTCAATAATGAAAAACTGTTTTTT	CASSLQNLNNEKLFF
TRBD1	TRBV4-1	TRBJ1-4	few	15	TGCGCCAGCAGCCAACCGGGACAGAATAATGAAAAACTGTTTTTT	CASSQPGQNNEKLFF
TRBD1	TRBV13	TRBJ1-2	large	16	TGTGCCAGCAGCTACGGAGGACAGGGCGGCGAGAATGGCTACACCTTC	CASSYGGQGGENGYTF
NA	TRBV5-1	TRBJ2-1	few	11	TGCGCCAGCAGCCAGAACAATGAGCAGTTCTTC	CASSQNNEQFF
TRBD1	TRBV6-5	TRBJ2-5	once	14	TGTGCCAGCAGTCCCTCGACAGGGAAAGAGACCCAGTACTTC	CASSPSTGKETQYF
NA	TRBV18	TRBJ2-3	NA	15	TGTGCCAGCTCAAGGGGGGCGGGAGCCCCAGATACGCAGTATTTT	CASSRGAGAPDTQYF
NA	TRBV28	TRBJ2-1	NA	14	TGTGCCAGCATCGAAGCGGGTCGCTCGGATGAGCAGTTCTTC	CASIEAGRSDEQFF
NA	TRBV18	TRBJ2-2	few	14	TGTGCCAGCTCACCAATCCCAGGGACCGGGGAGCTGTTTTTT	CASSPIPGTGELFF
TRBD1	TRBV20-1	TRBJ1-2	few	18	TGCAGTGCTAGAGGGGTACCGGGACAGGGGGCGACGAACTATGGCTACACCTTC	CSARGVPGQGATNYGYTF
NA	TRBV12-3/TRBV12-4	TRBJ1-2	NA	11	TGTGCCAGCAGTTTGGGGGGGGACTACACCTTC	CASSLGGDYTF
NA	TRBV12-3/TRBV12-4	TRBJ1-2	NA	13	TGTGCCAGCAGTTCAAGGGGGGGCTATGGCTACACCTTC	CASSSRGGYGYTF
NA	TRBV12-3/TRBV12-4	TRBJ1-5	NA	13	TGTGCCAGCAGTGTTCAGGGTGATCAGCCCCAGCATTTT	CASSVQGDQPQHF
TRBD2	TRBV5-1	TRBJ2-1	few	15	TGCGCCAGCAGCTCCCGGGGAGGGGTGGGGAATGAGCAGTTCTTC	CASSSRGGVGNEQFF
TRBD1	TRBV6-1	TRBJ2-7	few	15	TGTGCCAGCAGGGCAAGGGGGCGATTCTCCTACGAGCAGTACTTC	CASRARGRFSYEQYF
NA	TRBV11-2	TRBJ1-4	NA	15	TGTGCCAGCAGCTCCCTCTCGGGGAGGCGTGAAAAACTGTTTTTT	CASSSLSGRREKLFF
TRBD1	TRBV5-1	TRBJ2-5	few	14	TGCGCCAGCAGCTTAGGACAGGTTCAAGAGACCCAGTACTTC	CASSLGQVQETQYF
NA	TRBV29-1	TRBJ1-1	NA	13	TGCAGCATCCGGGACGCAGGTCATCCTGAAGCTTTCTTT	CSIRDAGHPEAFF
NA	TRBV18	TRBJ1-1	few	13	TGTGCCAGCTCACCAAACAGCAACACTGAAGCTTTCTTT	CASSPNSNTEAFF